The 15 T cell receptor beta chains reported below all come from one sample, sequenced in a study of T cell responses to AZD1222 COVID-19 vaccine. TCRdb keeps only in-frame clones here, not all; method: immunoSEQ multiplex PCR. The data hold tens of thousands of clones, with about 93% observed a single time. Source: peripheral blood, taken on day 0 of MenACWY control vaccination. These receptors were obtained from an adult in good health.

The chain is built from TRBV10-3 and TRBJ2-2, with TRBD2 matching 9 bases. Germline loops: CDR1 ENHRY, CDR2 SYGVKD. This CDR3 spans 14 amino acids. V dropped 6 bases and J dropped 8; count of bases not matched to a gene: 7. The CDR3 loop reads CAIRPGLAGGELFF. The CDR3 region has the DNA TGTGCCATCAGACCGGGACTAGCCGGGGGGGAGCTGTTTTTT.

The chain links TRBV6-2 or TRBV6-3 to TRBJ2-3, with 10 nucleotides matching TRBD2. This CDR3 has 18 amino acids. Unmatched junction bases numbered 6, after V lost 0 bases and J lost 0 bases. Germline V lookup: CDR1 MNHEY, CDR2 SVGEGT. The CDR3 DNA reads TGTGCCAGCAGTTACTCGACTAGCGGGCCCGCTAGCACAGATACGCAGTATTTT. This encodes CASSYSTSGPASTDTQYF.

The CDR3 reads CASSIVSLNQPQHF. Written as DNA, the CDR3 is TGTGCCAGTAGTATAGTATCCCTCAATCAGCCCCAGCATTTT. The chain joins TRBV19 to TRBJ1-5, with D unresolved. The CDR3 totals 14 residues. Germline CDR1 is LNHDA and CDR2 is SQIVND (reference sequence). V lost 1 base, J lost 3 bases, and 7 bases lay in between. Full variable domain (rest looked up from reference TRBV19 and TRBJ1-5): DGGITQSPKYLFRKEGQNVTLSCEQNLNHDAMYWYRQDPGQGLRLIYYSQIVNDFQKGDIAEGYSVSREKKESFPLTVTSAQKNPTAFYLCASSIVSLNQPQHFGDGTRLSIL.

The V and J genes are TRBV28 and TRBJ2-3, with 7 bases matching TRBD2. From germline, CDR1 is MDHEN and CDR2 SYDVKM. Germline trimming cut 1 base from V and 2 bases from J; bases unmatched to any gene: 12. The CDR3 length is 18 residues. The DNA for the CDR3 is TGTGCCAGCAGTTTATCCCAACGGGCGGGGGTTTTCACAGATACGCAGTATTTT. This gives the protein CASSLSQRAGVFTDTQYF.

The chain uses TRBV10-3 and TRBJ2-7, with TRBD1 matching over 9 bases. CDR1 and CDR2 (germline): ENHRY, SYGVKD. The V gene end was trimmed by 7 bases and the J gene end by 0 bases; junction bases not matched to a gene: 7. The CDR3 has 15 residues. DNA for the CDR3: TGTGCCATCACCCCAGGACAGGGGAGCTCCTACGAGCAGTACTTC. Translating it yields CAITPGQGSSYEQYF.

This chain joins TRBV28 and TRBJ2-5; D is unclear. V dropped 2 bases and J dropped 2 bases, with 9 bases sitting between them. CDR3 length equals 14 residues. Per the germline V gene, CDR1 is MDHEN and CDR2 is SYDVKM. The CDR3 nucleotides are TGTGCCAGCAGTTTAGGTCCGCCTCAAGAGACCCAGTACTTC. Protein sequence: CASSLGPPQETQYF.

This rearrangement joins TRBV3-1 (or the pseudogene TRBV3-2) to TRBJ1-6; D is unclear. Germline V lookup: CDR1 LGHDT, CDR2 YNNKEL (reference sequence). CDR3 length: 13 amino acids. The germline V and J ends were trimmed by 6 bases and 7 bases, with 10 bases remaining between them. The CDR3 nucleotides are TGTGCCAGCAGAAAGGGCCAGAATTCACCCCTCCACTTT. The encoded protein is CASRKGQNSPLHF.

The rearrangement uses TRBV5-1 and TRBJ1-3; TRBD1 matches at 9 bases. Germline V gene sequence: CDR1 SGHRS, CDR2 YFSETQ. This CDR3 contains 13 residues. The V and J ends lost 2 bases and 7 bases, in that order; junction bases with no gene match: 1. In DNA form, the CDR3 reads TGCGCCAGCAGCTTTGGACAGGGGAACACCATATATTTT. Translating gives CASSFGQGNTIYF.

The chain joins TRBV12-5 to TRBJ1-6; 9 nucleotides agree with TRBD1. This CDR3 comprises 15 residues. Germline-derived CDR1 and CDR2 are LGHNT and FRNRAP. V trimming: 1 base; J trimming: 10 bases; junction bases outside the gene matches: 5. CDR3 region: CASGLGDRVGSPLHF. DNA of the CDR3: TGTGCTAGTGGTTTGGGGGACAGGGTCGGGTCACCCCTCCACTTT.

In this sample, this clone turned up once. The chain combines TRBV28 with TRBJ1-1; a possible D gene is TRBD1 (5 bases). V lost 5 bases and J 8 bases, leaving 15 bases between the germline ends. Germline V gene data show CDR1 as MDHEN and CDR2 as SYDVKM. The CDR3 has 13 amino acids. The chain's CDR3 is CASSTGALVEAFF. CDR3 coding DNA: TGTGCCAGCAGTACCGGGGCCTTGGTGGAAGCTTTCTTT.

V and J are TRBV11-2 and TRBJ2-1; D gene uncertain. The CDR3 consists of 12 residues. Germline V gene lookup returns CDR1 SGHAT and CDR2 FQNNGV. V lost 0 bases and J lost 7, with 4 bases in between. CDR3 sequence reads: CASSLDWNEQFF. The CDR3 DNA reads as TGTGCCAGCAGCTTAGATTGGAATGAGCAGTTCTTC. Based on the CDR3 plus reference TRBV11-2 and TRBJ2-1, the full variable domain is EAGVAQSPRYKIIEKRQSVAFWCNPISGHATLYWYQQILGQGPKLLIQFQNNGVVDDSQLPKDRFSAERLKGVDSTLKIQPAKLEDSAVYLCASSLDWNEQFFGPGTRLTVL.

The chain couples TRBV27 to TRBJ1-1; a possible D gene is TRBD1 (5 bases). Deletions cut 4 bases from V and 0 bases from J, with 12 bases between. This CDR3 has 15 amino acids. The germline V gene encodes CDR1 MNHEY and CDR2 SMNVEV (reference sequence). This CDR3 is CASSSYGGMNTEAFF. The DNA of the CDR3 is TGTGCCAGCAGTTCCTATGGGGGAATGAACACTGAAGCTTTCTTT.

This clone was counted a single time. The chain employs TRBV19 and TRBJ2-1; 9 bases line up with TRBD2. CDR1 is LNHDA, CDR2 SQIVND, per germline (reference sequence). V lost 10 bases and J lost 9; bases outside the gene matches: 13. The CDR3 length is 14 residues. The DNA for the CDR3 is TGTGCCACCTTACCCAGGGGGACTAGCAGTGAGCAGTTCTTC. This gives the protein CATLPRGTSSEQFF. The full variable domain, rest sourced from reference TRBV19 and TRBJ2-1, is DGGITQSPKYLFRKEGQNVTLSCEQNLNHDAMYWYRQDPGQGLRLIYYSQIVNDFQKGDIAEGYSVSREKKESFPLTVTSAQKNPTAFYLCATLPRGTSSEQFFGPGTRLTVL.

The chain combines TRBV27 with TRBJ1-2; possibly TRBD1 for D (6 bases). Trimming pared 2 bases from V and 0 bases from J, leaving 10 bases between. Germline V gives CDR1 MNHEY, CDR2 SMNVEV (reference sequence). The CDR3 extends over 15 amino acids. The CDR3 nucleotides are TGTGCCAGCAGTTTAGGGGGCGCAGCTAACTATGGCTACACCTTC. Translating gives CASSLGGAANYGYTF.

This clone is categorized as medium-sized (0.01 to 0.1%). V usage is TRBV3-1 (or the pseudogene TRBV3-2) and J usage is TRBJ2-1, with no clear D. This CDR3 spans 16 amino acids. The germline V gene has CDR1 LGHDT and CDR2 YNNKEL (reference sequence). Trimming left V 0 bases short and J 8 bases short, with 17 bases between. The CDR3 here is CASSQDSLSRNDEQFF. For the CDR3, the DNA is TGTGCCAGCAGCCAAGACTCACTTTCTAGGAACGATGAGCAGTTCTTC.